This T cell receptor (beta chain) was sequenced during a study of blood T cell repertoires in COVID-19. Study-wide context: Acute-phase and convalescent COVID-19 samples originated in the United States, Italy and Spain. Sample material is recorded as cDNA or gDNA derived from T cells, B-cell-depleted T cells, or PBMCs.

Only in-frame clones appear in the TCRdb table, and some are missing; sequencing was by immunoSEQ multiplex PCR. The profile shows about 260,000 clones, approximately 86% of them singletons. Trimming left V 0 bases short and J 5 bases short, with 15 bases between. The CDR3 is 15 amino acids. Germline-derived CDR1 and CDR2 are SGDLS and YYNGEE. This receptor was identified in a human donor in a cohort sampled during active COVID-19. The source material was peripheral blood. The gene calls are TRBV9 and TRBJ2-7, with D perhaps TRBD1 (6 bases). The CDR3 region is CASSVEGARDNEQYF. As DNA, the CDR3 is TGTGCCAGCAGCGTAGAGGGAGCCAGGGACAACGAGCAGTACTTC. Combining the CDR3 with reference TRBV9 and TRBJ2-7 gives the whole variable domain DSGVTQTPKHLITATGQRVTLRCSPRSGDLSVYWYQQSLDQGLQFLIQYYNGEERAKGNILERFSAQQFPDLHSELNLSSLELGDSALYFCASSVEGARDNEQYFGPGTRLTVT.